Listed below are T cell receptor beta chains from one sample, sequenced in a study of CD8 T cell repertoires and HIV-1 epitope variants. These receptors lack a known antigen. Assay used: immunoSEQ multiplex PCR; TCRdb lists only in-frame clones, some missing. The table has around 2,000 clones, about 72% seen once. The sequencing sample was made of cultured CD8+ T cells derived from PBMCs. The receptors originated from a male donor with HIV. The CDR3 runs from the conserved cysteine through the conserved F or W. The D gene is left open where the match is weak. Clone size is shown for a subset of rows, as once, few, many or a class of expanded clone.

d_call: TRBD2
clone_size: NA
v_call: TRBV4-1
j_call: TRBJ2-7
cdr3_nt: TGCGCCAGCAGCCAAGGGACTAGCAACGAGCAGTACTTC
cdr3_aa: CASSQGTSNEQYF

d_call: NA
clone_size: few
v_call: TRBV27
j_call: TRBJ2-7
cdr3_nt: TGTGCCAGCAGCCCGGCAACATACGAGCAGTACTTC
cdr3_aa: CASSPATYEQYF

d_call: TRBD1
clone_size: NA
v_call: TRBV28
j_call: TRBJ1-1
cdr3_nt: TGTGCCAGCAGGGCCGAACAGGGGGCCTTGAACACTGAAGCTTTCTTT
cdr3_aa: CASRAEQGALNTEAFF

d_call: NA
clone_size: NA
v_call: TRBV14
j_call: TRBJ2-6
cdr3_nt: TGTGCCAGCAGCCAAGAAACGGGGAGATCGGCTGGGGCCAACGTCCTGACTTTC
cdr3_aa: CASSQETGRSAGANVLTF

d_call: TRBD1
clone_size: NA
v_call: TRBV7-2
j_call: TRBJ2-1
cdr3_nt: TGTGCCAGCAGCTTGGGACAGGGGCCCAATGAGCAGTTCTTC
cdr3_aa: CASSLGQGPNEQFF

d_call: NA
clone_size: NA
v_call: TRBV5-1
j_call: TRBJ2-6
cdr3_nt: TGCGCCAGCAGCTTAGACAGTCTCTCTGGGGCCAACGTCCTGACTTTC
cdr3_aa: CASSLDSLSGANVLTF

d_call: TRBD2
clone_size: few
v_call: TRBV13
j_call: TRBJ2-7
cdr3_nt: TGTGCCAGCAGCAATAGCGGGGGTTACTCCTACGAGCAGTACTTC
cdr3_aa: CASSNSGGYSYEQYF

d_call: NA
clone_size: NA
v_call: TRBV7-9
j_call: TRBJ2-1
cdr3_nt: TGTGCCAGCAGGTCAGGGCTCGACGGAGAGCAGTTCTTC
cdr3_aa: CASRSGLDGEQFF

d_call: NA
clone_size: NA
v_call: TRBV30
j_call: TRBJ1-1
cdr3_nt: TGTGCCTGGAGTGTAGGGGGGCTCACTGAAGCTTTCTTT
cdr3_aa: CAWSVGGLTEAFF

d_call: TRBD1
clone_size: NA
v_call: TRBV15
j_call: TRBJ2-3
cdr3_nt: TGTGCCACCAGCAGAGAGGACAGGAGCACAGATACGCAGTATTTT
cdr3_aa: CATSREDRSTDTQYF

d_call: NA
clone_size: NA
v_call: TRBV5-1
j_call: TRBJ2-1
cdr3_nt: TGCGCCAGCAGCTTGGGTTTCGGAGGCTCCTACAATGAGCAGTTCTTC
cdr3_aa: CASSLGFGGSYNEQFF

d_call: NA
clone_size: NA
v_call: TRBV28
j_call: TRBJ2-7
cdr3_nt: TGTGCCAGCAGTCTCTCGGGATACGAGCAGTACTTC
cdr3_aa: CASSLSGYEQYF

d_call: NA
clone_size: few
v_call: TRBV19
j_call: TRBJ1-2
cdr3_nt: TGTGCCAGCTCTCAGGGCTATGGCTACACCTTC
cdr3_aa: CASSQGYGYTF

d_call: NA
clone_size: NA
v_call: TRBV27
j_call: TRBJ2-5
cdr3_nt: TGTGCCAGCAGTTTAGGCCTCCATGGAGAGACCCAGTACTTC
cdr3_aa: CASSLGLHGETQYF

d_call: NA
clone_size: NA
v_call: TRBV6-5
j_call: TRBJ1-4
cdr3_nt: TGTGCCAGCAGTTACTCGAGGGCGGGGGATGAAAAACTGTTTTTT
cdr3_aa: CASSYSRAGDEKLFF

d_call: NA
clone_size: NA
v_call: TRBV27
j_call: TRBJ1-5
cdr3_nt: TGTGCCAGCAGTGGAACAGGCATCAATCAGCCCCAGCATTTT
cdr3_aa: CASSGTGINQPQHF

d_call: NA
clone_size: NA
v_call: TRBV11-2
j_call: TRBJ2-7
cdr3_nt: TGTGCCAGCAGCTTAGGGGGCAATTCCTACGAGCAGTACTTC
cdr3_aa: CASSLGGNSYEQYF

d_call: NA
clone_size: NA
v_call: TRBV10-3
j_call: TRBJ2-7
cdr3_nt: TGTGCCATCAGTGGCACACCTTCTTACGAGCAGTACTTC
cdr3_aa: CAISGTPSYEQYF

d_call: NA
clone_size: large
v_call: TRBV5-6
j_call: TRBJ2-5
cdr3_nt: TGTGCCAGCAGCTTCCTAACACCTCAAGAGACCCAGTACTTC
cdr3_aa: CASSFLTPQETQYF

d_call: NA
clone_size: NA
v_call: TRBV5-6
j_call: TRBJ1-3
cdr3_nt: TGTGCCAGCAGCTCCTGGGCAGGATTTGGAAACACCATATATTTT
cdr3_aa: CASSSWAGFGNTIYF

d_call: NA
clone_size: NA
v_call: TRBV7-3
j_call: TRBJ2-7
cdr3_nt: TGTGCCAGCAGCGAAGGGCCCTCCTACGAGCAGTACTTC
cdr3_aa: CASSEGPSYEQYF